This TCR beta chain was identified in a study of untreated major depressive disorder. Study findings and constraints: TRBV05-01 (Vbeta 5.1) usage was higher in CD4+ T cells of depressed patients than controls. Private clones made up every subject's top five TRBV05-01 clones.

Every depressed patient was matched in pairs with a non-depressed control on sex, age, current smoking status and body mass index. Typically about 96% of enriched cells were CD4+. Data came from immunoSEQ multiplex PCR; TCRdb stores just in-frame clones and leaves some out. The table shows some 27,000 clones, with around 90% occurring only once. Points on this clone: The antigen is unknown.

The CDR3 runs 17 residues. V lost 2 bases, J lost 4 bases, and 9 bases stayed unmatched. CDR1 SGHTA and CDR2 FQGNSA come from the germline V gene. Sequenced material: CD4+ T cells from PBMCs. The V and J genes are TRBV7-2 and TRBJ2-1, with 9 bases aligning to TRBD1. The receptor comes from a woman younger than 45 with major depressive disorder. The CDR3 loop reads CASSLTTTGTGYNEQFF. CDR3 sequence (DNA): TGTGCCAGCAGCTTAACCACTACCGGGACAGGGTACAATGAGCAGTTCTTC.